This TCR beta chain stems from a study of T cell responses to AZD1222 COVID-19 vaccine. Study results and caveats: Repertoire samples came only from after the peak T cell response.

Note on this clone: Antigen: not known.

The germline CDR1 and CDR2 sequences are LNHDA and SQIVND (reference sequence). Trimming left V 1 base short and J 2 bases short, with 9 bases between. The CDR3 length is 14 residues. The protocol was immunoSEQ multiplex PCR, while the TCRdb copy is restricted to in-frame clones and leaves out a portion. The sample records 150,000 to 200,000 clones, around 90% being singletons. The receptor's source is an adult who received the AZD1222 COVID-19 vaccine. The sample here was peripheral blood, taken 28 days after the second AZD1222 dose. The genes are TRBV19 and TRBJ2-7; the D call may be TRBD1 or TRBD2 (5 bases each). CDR3 in DNA: TGTGCCAGTAGTATAGTCCAGGGAGCCTACGAGCAGTACTTC. The encoded protein is CASSIVQGAYEQYF.